This T cell receptor beta chain emerged from a study of cytomegalovirus exposure and HLA in healthy donors. Study-level information: From donors who were HLA-typed, an early data release held around 80 million unique TCRs.

Notes on the study in general: Among TCR beta chains of equal frequency, HLA-associated ones were more clonally expanded in a later analysis. A likely sequencing artifact accounted for one observed cluster of highly shared sequence variants.

In regard to this clone: Its specificity is unknown.

In the PCR, 60 Vbeta and 13 Jbeta primers were used. Authors' processing steps: Later work found 80 million or so unique TCR beta chains, with about 10 million shared. Only in-frame clones appear in the TCRdb table, and some are missing; sequencing was by immunoSEQ multiplex PCR. The V and J calls and the clone size are those of that table, but D and trimming were determined from the DNA. Across 80,000 to 95,000 clones, the top ten clones capture about 1.1% of the sample. CDR1 and CDR2 from the germline V gene are SGHRS and YFSETQ. V dropped 0 bases and J dropped 10 bases, with 11 bases sitting between them. The CDR3 is made up of 14 amino acids.

This chain links TRBV5-1 with TRBJ1-6; D gene ambiguous. The sample taken for sequencing was PBMCs. The receptor was isolated from a woman in her twenties or thirties in good health and CMV-seronegative. The CDR3 spells CASSLGGNQSPLHF. The CDR3 region has the DNA TGCGCCAGCAGCTTGGGCGGGAATCAGTCACCCCTCCACTTT.